What follows are 25 T cell receptor beta chains derived from one specimen sequenced in a study of blood T cell repertoires in COVID-19. Clones were read by immunoSEQ multiplex PCR, and TCRdb kept only the in-frame ones, dropping some. The sample has 120,000 or so clones, about 88% seen once; the top ten hold more than 0.9%. Sequences were obtained from peripheral blood. All receptors come from an elderly woman with acute or convalescent COVID-19.

The chain is built from TRBV4-1 and TRBJ2-3; D is possibly TRBD2 (6 bases). The CDR3 runs 18 residues. Deletions cut 1 base from V and 0 bases from J, with 17 bases between. Germline values: CDR1 MGHRA, CDR2 YSYEKL. In nucleotides, the CDR3 is TGCGCCAGCAGCCAAGTCTACCCGACTAGAAGGAGCACAGATACGCAGTATTTT. Encoded protein: CASSQVYPTRRSTDTQYF.

The chain combines TRBV19 with TRBJ2-3; TRBD1 agrees at 9 bases. V lost 7 bases to trimming and J lost 7 bases; unmatched junction nucleotides: 6. This CDR3 region has 13 residues. In germline, CDR1 is LNHDA, CDR2 SQIVND (reference sequence). CDR3 protein: CASIGDREHTQYF. CDR3 bases: TGTGCCAGTATCGGGGACAGGGAACATACGCAGTATTTT.

The V call is TRBV5-4, the J call TRBJ2-1; 10 bases are shared with TRBD2. The germline V gene encodes CDR1 SGHNT and CDR2 YYREEE (reference sequence). Trimming took 2 bases from V and 8 from J; bases not matched to a gene: 7. The CDR3 has 15 residues. Here the CDR3 DNA reads TGTGCCAGCAGCTTCTTTCTAGCGGGAGTGGATGAGCAGTTCTTC. This translates into CASSFFLAGVDEQFF. Filled out from reference TRBV5-4 and TRBJ2-1, the complete variable domain reads ETGVTQSPTHLIKTRGQQVTLRCSSQSGHNTVSWYQQALGQGPQFIFQYYREEENGRGNFPPRFSGLQFPNYSSELNVNALELDDSALYLCASSFFLAGVDEQFFGPGTRLTVL.

V usage is TRBV12-3 or TRBV12-4 and J usage is TRBJ2-7; D gene unclear. V dropped 3 bases and J dropped 5 bases, with 5 bases sitting between them. This CDR3 region has 11 residues. The CDR3 spells CASSFFDEQYF. CDR3 sequence (DNA): TGTGCCAGCAGTTTCTTCGACGAGCAGTACTTC.

This clone was counted a single time. The rearrangement links TRBV14 to TRBJ1-2, with D tentatively TRBD1 (6 bases). Germline V gene lookup returns CDR1 SGHDN and CDR2 FVKESK. The germline V and J ends were trimmed by 1 base and 7 bases, with 13 bases remaining between them. The CDR3 loop spans 14 amino acids. CDR3 DNA sequence: TGTGCCAGCAGCCAAGCGGGAACAGGGAGTGGCTACACCTTC. Translated, it gives CASSQAGTGSGYTF. Full variable domain (outside the CDR3, taken from reference TRBV14 and TRBJ1-2): EAGVTQFPSHSVIEKGQTVTLRCDPISGHDNLYWYRRVMGKEIKFLLHFVKESKQDESGMPNNRFLAERTGGTYSTLKVQPAELEDSGVYFCASSQAGTGSGYTFGSGTRLTVV.

This clone appeared once. This chain joins TRBV14 and TRBJ2-3; 7 bases match TRBD2. The CDR3 is 17 residues long. Per germline, CDR1 SGHDN and CDR2 FVKESK. V gave up 4 bases and J gave up 2 bases; unmatched junction bases: 12. In DNA, the CDR3 is TGTGCCAGCAGCCCCGGAGGATGGGGGGGGTACACAGATACGCAGTATTTT. Translation gives CASSPGGWGGYTDTQYF.

There are a few counts of this clone. The chain employs TRBV12-3 or TRBV12-4 and TRBJ2-2, with a tentative D call TRBD1 (5 bases). This CDR3 has 13 residues. Here the CDR3 DNA reads TGTGCGAGCGACAGCGCAAACACCGGGGAGCTGTTTTTT. Residues: CASDSANTGELFF.

This clone was seen once. The chain couples TRBV7-9 to TRBJ2-7, with TRBD2 matching 7 bases. J gave up 4 bases and V 0 bases, and 9 bases lay outside the gene matches. The germline CDR1 and CDR2 sequences are SEHNR and FQNEAQ (reference sequence). The CDR3 totals 16 residues. CDR3 in amino acids: CASSLAGGGYHYEQYF. The CDR3 bases are TGTGCCAGCAGCTTAGCTGGGGGAGGGTACCATTACGAGCAGTACTTC. Looking up the rest from reference TRBV7-9 and TRBJ2-7 gives the full variable domain: DTGVSQNPRHKITKRGQNVTFRCDPISEHNRLYWYRQTLGQGPEFLTYFQNEAQLEKSRLLSDRFSAERPKGSFSTLEIQRTEQGDSAMYLCASSLAGGGYHYEQYFGPGTRLTVT.

The V call is TRBV19, the J call TRBJ1-4; D may be TRBD1 (5 bases). The length of the CDR3 is 13 residues. Trimming removed 2 bases from V and 7 bases from J, with 8 bases in between. The germline gives CDR1 LNHDA, CDR2 SQIVND (reference sequence). CDR3 region: CASSIRRGEKLFF. The CDR3 DNA is TGTGCCAGTAGTATAAGGAGGGGTGAAAAACTGTTTTTT. Based on the CDR3 plus reference TRBV19 and TRBJ1-4, the full variable domain is DGGITQSPKYLFRKEGQNVTLSCEQNLNHDAMYWYRQDPGQGLRLIYYSQIVNDFQKGDIAEGYSVSREKKESFPLTVTSAQKNPTAFYLCASSIRRGEKLFFGSGTQLSVL.

The chain combines TRBV6-5 with TRBJ2-3; 9 nucleotides match TRBD2. The CDR3 consists of 15 residues. J was trimmed by 9 bases and V by 8 bases; bases with no gene match: 15. Germline CDR1 and CDR2: MNHEY and SVGAGI. The CDR3 bases are TGTGCCAGCGAGATGTCGGGACTAGCCTCTTCCACGCAGTATTTT. It yields the protein CASEMSGLASSTQYF.

J is TRBJ1-5 and V is TRBV16; TRBD1 is a possible D gene (5 bases). Germline V gene sequence: CDR1 KGHSY, CDR2 FQNENV. The ends were cut back, 4 bases at V and 0 bases at J, with 16 bases in the middle. The CDR3 sequence is 17 residues long. CDR3 in amino acids: CASSPPLRQFSNQPQHF. DNA of the CDR3: TGTGCCAGCAGCCCTCCACTCCGACAGTTTAGCAATCAGCCCCAGCATTTT.

The chain recombines TRBV5-1 with TRBJ2-1, with a possible D match to TRBD2 (6 bases). V was clipped by 0 bases and J by 3 bases, with 10 bases between them. CDR1 SGHRS and CDR2 YFSETQ come from the germline V gene. The CDR3 covers 15 residues. CDR3 sequence (DNA): TGCGCCAGCAGCTTGGCTGGGGGGAACTACAATGAGCAGTTCTTC. Its translation: CASSLAGGNYNEQFF.

A few counts support this clone. Sequence at one end of the junction differs from germline and may be a read error. The DNA for the CDR3 is TGTGCCAGTAGTATTATGACTAGCGGGGGACAAGAGTCCCAGTACTTC. Translated: CASSIMTSGGQESQYF. The genes are TRBV19 and TRBJ2-5, with 12 bases that match TRBD2. CDR3 length: 16 residues. Per germline, CDR1 LNHDA and CDR2 SQIVND (reference sequence).

The chain joins TRBV5-8 to TRBJ1-4, with 7 bases lining up with TRBD1. J lost 8 bases, V lost 5 bases, and 6 bases had no gene match. CDR1 and CDR2 from the germline V gene are SGHTS and YDEGEE. This CDR3 has 13 amino acids. The CDR3 bases are TGTGCCAGCAGGCAAACAGGGGTAGAAAAACTGTTTTTT. It translates to CASRQTGVEKLFF.

The chain couples TRBV5-1 to TRBJ1-2, with 7 bases that match TRBD1. The V segment lost 4 bases and the J segment 4 bases; nucleotides outside the gene matches: 10. The length of the CDR3 is 15 residues. The germline V gene has CDR1 SGHRS and CDR2 YFSETQ. The CDR3 sequence: CASSRGGGTAYGYTF. CDR3 DNA: TGCGCCAGCAGCCGGGGGGGCGGGACAGCCTATGGCTACACCTTC.

V is TRBV18 and J is TRBJ2-7; TRBD1 matches at 8 bases. The CDR3 length is 15 residues. From germline, CDR1 is KGHSH and CDR2 LQKENI. With V trimmed by 1 base and J by 4 bases, 6 bases remained unmatched. The CDR3: CASSPQGQDGYEQYF. CDR3 coding DNA: TGTGCCAGCTCACCACAGGGACAGGACGGATACGAGCAGTACTTC.

The V and J genes are TRBV3-1 (or the pseudogene TRBV3-2) and TRBJ2-3; 11 positions agree with TRBD2. Germline CDR1 is LGHDT and CDR2 is YNNKEL (reference sequence). This CDR3 is built from 15 residues. J was trimmed by 2 bases and V by 6 bases; bases with no gene match: 4. The CDR3 sequence is CASSGTSGVTDTQYF. CDR3 sequence (DNA): TGTGCCAGCAGTGGGACTAGCGGAGTCACAGATACGCAGTATTTT.

This clone was counted a single time. V is TRBV11-2 and J is TRBJ1-2; D may be TRBD1 (6 bases). The CDR3 spans 13 residues. The V end was cut by 5 bases, the J end by 8 bases, with 15 bases between. Germline V gene sequence: CDR1 SGHAT, CDR2 FQNNGV. CDR3 nucleotide sequence: TGTGCCAGCAGCCTAGGGGGGCCCACAGGCTACACCTTC. Translated: CASSLGGPTGYTF.

The chain has TRBV5-8 and TRBJ2-3; TRBD1 is a possible D gene (6 bases). Between the trimmed V and J ends, which lost 5 bases and 0 bases, there was a span of 16 bases. CDR1 and CDR2 (germline): SGHTS, YDEGEE. This CDR3 is 16 amino acids long. The CDR3 DNA reads TGTGCCAGCAGAAGACAGGACGTCGCTAGCACAGATACGCAGTATTTT. Residues: CASRRQDVASTDTQYF.

The CDR3 region has the DNA TGTGCCAGCAGCACGGGACAGCGGGACGAGCAGTACTTC. Translation gives CASSTGQRDEQYF. The rearrangement joins TRBV7-3 to TRBJ2-7; D is perhaps TRBD1 (7 bases). There are 13 residues in the CDR3. The germline V gene has CDR1 SGHTA and CDR2 FQGTGA. V was shortened by 5 bases and J by 5 bases, with 13 bases between the two germline ends.

The CDR3 is CAIGSSNYGYTF. The CDR3 coding sequence is TGTGCCATCGGGAGTTCCAACTATGGCTACACCTTC. This chain joins TRBV6-5 and TRBJ1-2; D not resolved. Per germline, CDR1 MNHEY and CDR2 SVGAGI. V lost 10 bases, J lost 2 bases, and 11 bases lay in between. CDR3 length: 12 residues.

V and J are TRBV5-8 and TRBJ1-4, with unresolved D. CDR1 and CDR2 (germline): SGHTS, YDEGEE. The CDR3 extends over 14 amino acids. The V end lost 2 bases, the J end lost 5 bases, and 10 bases lay between the germline ends. This CDR3 is CASSFGYSNEKLFF. CDR3 sequence (DNA): TGTGCCAGCAGCTTTGGGTACAGCAATGAAAAACTGTTTTTT.

The rearrangement links TRBV12-3 or TRBV12-4 to TRBJ1-1; possibly TRBD1 for D (5 bases). This CDR3 is built from 13 residues. Trimming took 4 bases from V and 5 from J, leaving 11 bases between them. The CDR3 protein is CASSWGGGTEAFF. CDR3 sequence (DNA): TGTGCCAGCAGTTGGGGGGGAGGGACTGAAGCTTTCTTT.

The genes are TRBV6-1 and TRBJ1-2, with no clear D. With 2 bases removed from V and 2 bases from J, the gap between germline ends came to 12 bases. This CDR3 is built from 15 residues. Germline V gene sequence: CDR1 MNHNS, CDR2 SASEGT. For the CDR3, the DNA is TGTGCCAGCAGTGAAATTGTGGCCACCAACTATGGCTACACCTTC. This sequence encodes CASSEIVATNYGYTF.

V is TRBV5-1 and J is TRBJ2-7; a possible D gene is TRBD2 (5 bases). Germline V gene lookup returns CDR1 SGHRS and CDR2 YFSETQ. With 4 bases removed from V and 7 bases from J, the gap between germline ends came to 12 bases. The CDR3 loop spans 12 amino acids. CDR3 coding DNA: TGCGCCAGCAGCCCCCCGCCGGGGGAGCAGTACTTC. This encodes CASSPPPGEQYF.